Listed below are T cell receptor beta chains from one sample, sequenced in a study of OX40 agonist ivuxolimab in advanced cancers. This table comes from immunoSEQ multiplex PCR, and its TCRdb copy is limited to in-frame clones, with some not included. The sample records tens of thousands of clones, about 94% being singletons. This material consisted of CD4+ or CD8+ T cells sorted from blood, taken in a trial of the OX40 agonist ivuxolimab. The receptors were sampled from an adult with an advanced solid tumor such as melanoma, head and neck, liver or kidney cancer. Both conserved end residues are part of each CDR3. A D gene is named only where the DNA matches it firmly. Clone size is given for some rows only: seen once, a few or many times, or a class if the clone is expanded.

>NA|TRBJ1-2|TRBV9|NA
CASSALGGGYTF
TGTGCCAGCAGCGCGCTCGGGGGTGGCTACACCTTC
>NA|TRBJ1-4|TRBV4-1|NA
CASSQVGMGEKLFF
TGCGCCAGCAGCCAAGTGGGTATGGGTGAAAAACTGTTTTTT
>TRBD1|TRBJ2-7|TRBV9|NA
CASSAVPGQGYEQYF
TGTGCCAGCAGCGCTGTACCGGGACAGGGCTACGAGCAGTACTTC
>NA|TRBJ1-6|TRBV4-3|NA
CASSQDIQGNSYNSPLHF
TGCGCCAGCAGCCAAGATATACAGGGAAACTCCTATAATTCACCCCTCCACTTT
>TRBD2|TRBJ2-1|TRBV9|NA
CASSTSTGTSGVYNEQFF
TGTGCCAGCAGTACTTCTACCGGGACTAGCGGAGTCTACAATGAGCAGTTCTTC
>NA|TRBJ1-4|TRBV4-3|once
CASSQEYSLNEKLFF
TGCGCCAGCAGCCAAGAATACTCCTTAAATGAAAAACTGTTTTTT
>NA|TRBJ2-4|TRBV19|once
CASSIAPPGGKNIQYF
TGTGCCAGTAGTATAGCCCCCCCCGGCGGCAAAAACATTCAGTACTTC
>NA|TRBJ2-7|TRBV23-1|NA
CASSPHEGPVDEQYF
TGCGCCAGCAGTCCCCACGAGGGCCCGGTGGACGAGCAGTACTTC
>NA|TRBJ2-7|TRBV29-1|NA
CSVERGGTYEQYF
TGCAGCGTTGAAAGGGGGGGAACCTACGAGCAGTACTTC
>TRBD1|TRBJ2-5|TRBV27|NA
CASSPTGGTERETQYF
TGTGCCAGCAGTCCTACAGGGGGTACGGAGCGAGAGACCCAGTACTTC
>NA|TRBJ2-6|TRBV9|NA
CASSENPRQLGRVLTF
TGTGCCAGCAGCGAAAACCCCAGACAGCTAGGGCGGGTCCTGACTTTC
>TRBD2|TRBJ2-3|TRBV6-4|NA
CASSGTSGTDTQYF
TGTGCCAGCAGTGGGACTAGCGGGACAGATACGCAGTATTTT
>NA|TRBJ2-4|TRBV5-1|NA
CASSSRDTPANIQYF
TGCGCCAGCAGCTCACGAGACACCCCGGCGAACATTCAGTACTTC
>NA|TRBJ2-3|TRBV6-5|NA
CASSYEGGRIDTQYF
TGTGCCAGCAGTTACGAGGGGGGGCGCATAGATACGCAGTATTTT
>TRBD2|TRBJ2-3|TRBV7-2|NA
CASSLDSPSGRADTQYF
TGTGCCAGCAGCTTAGATAGCCCTAGCGGGAGGGCTGATACGCAGTATTTT
>TRBD2|TRBJ2-2|TRBV6-8|NA
CASTAPKRLAGGNTGELFF
TGTGCCAGCACCGCCCCAAAAAGACTAGCGGGAGGGAACACCGGGGAGCTGTTTTTT
>NA|TRBJ1-2|TRBV28|NA
CASSTSGGDYGYTF
TGTGCCAGCAGTACCTCGGGGGGCGACTATGGCTACACCTTC
>NA|TRBJ2-7|TRBV2|NA
CARNDGNSYEQYF
TGTGCCAGAAACGATGGGAACTCCTACGAGCAGTACTTC
>TRBD1|TRBJ2-6|TRBV7-2|once
CASSYYGTGGFGANVLTF
TGTGCCAGCAGCTATTACGGGACAGGGGGCTTTGGGGCCAACGTCCTGACTTTC
>NA|TRBJ1-1|TRBV27|NA
CASSLRGGYTEAFF
TGTGCCAGCAGTTTACGGGGGGGATACACTGAAGCTTTCTTT
>NA|TRBJ2-3|TRBV27|NA
CASSLYGASTDTQYF
TGTGCCAGCAGTTTATACGGTGCTAGCACAGATACGCAGTATTTT